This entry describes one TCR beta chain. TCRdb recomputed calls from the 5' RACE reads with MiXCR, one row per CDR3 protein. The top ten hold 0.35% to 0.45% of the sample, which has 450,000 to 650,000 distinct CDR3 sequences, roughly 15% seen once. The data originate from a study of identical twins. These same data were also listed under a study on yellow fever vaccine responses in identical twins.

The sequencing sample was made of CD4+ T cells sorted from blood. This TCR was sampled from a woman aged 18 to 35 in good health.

CDR3 DNA sequence: TGTGCCAGCAGTCCTCGCCGTAGCGGGCCGAGCACAGATACGCAGTATTTT. This translates into CASSPRRSGPSTDTQYF. This chain links TRBV27 with TRBJ2-3, with 7 nucleotides matching TRBD2. Germline trimming cut 5 bases from V and 0 bases from J; bases unmatched to any gene: 11. The CDR3 spans 17 residues. Per germline, CDR1 MNHEY and CDR2 SMNVEV (reference sequence).